The rows below give T cell receptor beta chains drawn from one sample of a study of radiotherapy plus CTLA-4 blockade in lung cancer. Only in-frame clones appear in the TCRdb table, and some are missing; sequencing was by immunoSEQ multiplex PCR. The sample lists 40,000 to 60,000 clones; around nine tenths were seen once. Sequencing used peripheral blood, obtained from a patient treated with radiotherapy plus ipilimumab. The receptor set was obtained from a human donor with non-small cell lung cancer that progressed on radiotherapy plus ipilimumab. Some clones in this sample may be carry-over from other donors' samples. Each CDR3 is given with its conserved first and last residue. The order of the fields is clone size, V gene, D gene, J gene, CDR3 protein, CDR3 DNA. D genes are given only for firm matches. Expanded clones are given a class, and other clones once, few, many or no size at all.

clone_size: -
v_call: TRBV27
d_call: -
j_call: TRBJ2-7
cdr3_aa: CASSFGGGSYEQYF
cdr3_nt: TGTGCCAGCAGTTTCGGCGGAGGCAGCTACGAGCAGTACTTC

clone_size: -
v_call: TRBV5-4
d_call: -
j_call: TRBJ2-3
cdr3_aa: CASSLAEWSDTQYF
cdr3_nt: TGTGCCAGCAGCTTGGCCGAGTGGTCAGATACGCAGTATTTT

clone_size: -
v_call: TRBV5-1
d_call: TRBD2
j_call: TRBJ2-5
cdr3_aa: CASSNGLAGEEEETQYF
cdr3_nt: TGCGCCAGCAGCAACGGACTAGCGGGAGAAGAGGAAGAGACCCAGTACTTC

clone_size: -
v_call: TRBV30
d_call: -
j_call: TRBJ2-2
cdr3_aa: CAWSRFVGELFF
cdr3_nt: TGTGCCTGGAGCAGGTTTGTCGGGGAGCTGTTTTTT

clone_size: -
v_call: TRBV7-9
d_call: -
j_call: TRBJ1-2
cdr3_aa: CASSVDSGGYTF
cdr3_nt: TGTGCCAGCAGCGTCGACAGTGGGGGCTACACCTTC

clone_size: -
v_call: TRBV13
d_call: -
j_call: TRBJ2-5
cdr3_aa: CASSYEGGRQETQYF
cdr3_nt: TGTGCCAGCAGCTACGAGGGGGGGCGGCAAGAGACCCAGTACTTC

clone_size: few
v_call: TRBV6-4
d_call: TRBD2
j_call: TRBJ2-1
cdr3_aa: CASSDSTSGSNEQFF
cdr3_nt: TGTGCCAGCAGTGACTCGACTAGCGGGAGCAATGAGCAGTTCTTC

clone_size: -
v_call: TRBV7-2
d_call: -
j_call: TRBJ1-2
cdr3_aa: CASSLEGASGSGYTF
cdr3_nt: TGTGCCAGCAGCTTAGAGGGTGCCTCCGGGAGCGGCTACACCTTC

clone_size: -
v_call: TRBV6-5
d_call: -
j_call: TRBJ1-5
cdr3_aa: CASSYRQFNQPQHF
cdr3_nt: TGTGCCAGCAGTTACCGACAGTTCAATCAGCCCCAGCATTTT

clone_size: once
v_call: TRBV18
d_call: TRBD1
j_call: TRBJ1-1
cdr3_aa: CASSQGQANTEAFF
cdr3_nt: TGTGCCAGCTCCCAGGGACAGGCGAACACTGAAGCTTTCTTT

clone_size: -
v_call: TRBV30
d_call: TRBD1
j_call: TRBJ1-5
cdr3_aa: CAWSRDRDQPQHF
cdr3_nt: TGTGCCTGGAGTAGAGACAGGGATCAGCCCCAGCATTTT

clone_size: -
v_call: TRBV28
d_call: TRBD1
j_call: TRBJ2-2
cdr3_aa: CASSFRKSLWTGTGELFF
cdr3_nt: TGTGCCAGCAGTTTCCGCAAAAGCCTCTGGACAGGGACCGGGGAGCTGTTTTTT

clone_size: -
v_call: TRBV19
d_call: TRBD1
j_call: TRBJ1-1
cdr3_aa: CASQTGAGTEAFF
cdr3_nt: TGTGCCAGCCAAACAGGGGCCGGAACTGAAGCTTTCTTT

clone_size: -
v_call: TRBV2
d_call: -
j_call: TRBJ1-5
cdr3_aa: CASTRGINNQPQHF
cdr3_nt: TGTGCCAGCACCCGGGGGATAAACAATCAGCCCCAGCATTTT

clone_size: medium-sized
v_call: TRBV12-5
d_call: -
j_call: TRBJ1-5
cdr3_aa: CASGLGGPGNQPQHF
cdr3_nt: TGTGCTAGTGGTTTGGGGGGGCCGGGCAATCAGCCCCAGCATTTT

clone_size: once
v_call: TRBV9
d_call: -
j_call: TRBJ1-6
cdr3_aa: CASSASGYHNSPLHF
cdr3_nt: TGTGCCAGCAGCGCCTCAGGGTATCATAATTCACCCCTCCACTTT

clone_size: -
v_call: TRBV10-3
d_call: -
j_call: TRBJ2-7
cdr3_aa: CAIKGSHYEQYF
cdr3_nt: TGTGCCATCAAGGGGTCCCACTACGAGCAGTACTTC

clone_size: -
v_call: TRBV2
d_call: -
j_call: TRBJ2-7
cdr3_aa: CASSESLAGYEQYF
cdr3_nt: TGTGCCAGCAGTGAAAGTCTAGCAGGCTACGAGCAGTACTTC

clone_size: -
v_call: TRBV11-1
d_call: TRBD1
j_call: TRBJ2-5
cdr3_aa: CASSPGQAKETQYF
cdr3_nt: TGTGCCAGCAGCCCGGGACAGGCCAAAGAGACCCAGTACTTC

clone_size: -
v_call: TRBV5-5
d_call: TRBD2
j_call: TRBJ2-7
cdr3_aa: CASSFAASGGPVYEQYF
cdr3_nt: TGTGCCAGCAGCTTTGCCGCTAGCGGAGGCCCCGTCTACGAGCAGTACTTC

clone_size: -
v_call: TRBV19
d_call: -
j_call: TRBJ1-2
cdr3_aa: CASSWTRLGGYTF
cdr3_nt: TGTGCCAGTAGTTGGACACGTCTAGGGGGCTACACCTTC

clone_size: -
v_call: TRBV27
d_call: TRBD2
j_call: TRBJ2-3
cdr3_aa: CAATTTSGTSTDTQYF
cdr3_nt: TGTGCCGCCACCACGACTAGCGGGACTAGCACAGATACGCAGTATTTT

clone_size: -
v_call: TRBV5-4
d_call: TRBD1
j_call: TRBJ2-7
cdr3_aa: CASSPAGTVNREQYF
cdr3_nt: TGTGCCAGCAGCCCCGCCGGGACAGTCAATCGCGAGCAGTACTTC

clone_size: -
v_call: TRBV27
d_call: -
j_call: TRBJ1-6
cdr3_aa: CASSTLIGTTFNSPLHF
cdr3_nt: TGTGCCAGCAGTACTTTAATCGGGACAACCTTCAATTCACCCCTCCACTTT

clone_size: -
v_call: TRBV19
d_call: TRBD2
j_call: TRBJ2-5
cdr3_aa: CASSPGLAEQETQYF
cdr3_nt: TGTGCCAGTAGTCCGGGACTAGCGGAGCAAGAGACCCAGTACTTC

clone_size: -
v_call: TRBV5-1
d_call: -
j_call: TRBJ1-4
cdr3_aa: CASSLAGYEKLFF
cdr3_nt: TGCGCCAGCAGCTTGGCCGGGTATGAAAAACTGTTTTTT

clone_size: -
v_call: TRBV6-1
d_call: -
j_call: TRBJ1-5
cdr3_aa: CASSAGPGNQPQHF
cdr3_nt: TGTGCCAGCAGTGCCGGCCCGGGGAATCAGCCCCAGCATTTT

clone_size: -
v_call: TRBV4-2
d_call: TRBD1
j_call: TRBJ2-7
cdr3_aa: CASSRRQGAADEQYF
cdr3_nt: TGTGCCAGCAGCCGACGACAGGGGGCGGCCGACGAGCAGTACTTC

clone_size: -
v_call: TRBV29-1
d_call: -
j_call: TRBJ1-5
cdr3_aa: CSVEVGIDQPQHF
cdr3_nt: TGCAGCGTTGAAGTGGGCATAGATCAGCCCCAGCATTTT

clone_size: few
v_call: TRBV5-4
d_call: TRBD1
j_call: TRBJ2-7
cdr3_aa: CASSQGQGFTSYEQYF
cdr3_nt: TGCGCCAGCAGCCAGGGACAGGGCTTTACGTCCTACGAGCAGTACTTC

clone_size: -
v_call: TRBV15
d_call: TRBD2
j_call: TRBJ2-3
cdr3_aa: CATSPRGGPSTDTQYF
cdr3_nt: TGTGCCACCAGCCCCCGGGGGGGCCCTAGCACAGATACGCAGTATTTT

clone_size: -
v_call: TRBV28
d_call: -
j_call: TRBJ1-1
cdr3_aa: CASSQVVGTEAFF
cdr3_nt: TGTGCCAGCAGCCAGGTGGTCGGCACTGAAGCTTTCTTT

clone_size: -
v_call: TRBV5-1
d_call: TRBD2
j_call: TRBJ2-3
cdr3_aa: CASSPQGSGGRDTQYF
cdr3_nt: TGCGCCAGCAGCCCTCAAGGGTCGGGAGGGCGTGATACGCAGTATTTT

clone_size: -
v_call: TRBV4-2
d_call: -
j_call: TRBJ1-2
cdr3_aa: CASSQSGGQAGGYTF
cdr3_nt: TGTGCCAGCAGCCAGAGTGGGGGCCAGGCTGGCGGCTACACCTTC

clone_size: -
v_call: TRBV19
d_call: -
j_call: TRBJ2-5
cdr3_aa: CASSSVKGGVVTQYF
cdr3_nt: TGTGCCAGTAGTTCCGTGAAGGGGGGGGTAGTGACCCAGTACTTC

clone_size: -
v_call: TRBV13
d_call: TRBD2
j_call: TRBJ2-1
cdr3_aa: CASSFRTSGRGNEQFF
cdr3_nt: TGTGCCAGCAGCTTTCGGACTAGCGGGAGGGGGAATGAGCAGTTCTTC

clone_size: -
v_call: TRBV5-1
d_call: TRBD1
j_call: TRBJ2-7
cdr3_aa: CASSLNRGLDEQYF
cdr3_nt: TGCGCCAGCAGCTTAAACAGGGGTCTCGACGAGCAGTACTTC

clone_size: -
v_call: TRBV5-1
d_call: TRBD1
j_call: TRBJ1-2
cdr3_aa: CASSSWTGGDYGYTF
cdr3_nt: TGCGCCAGCAGCTCATGGACAGGGGGCGACTATGGCTACACCTTC

clone_size: -
v_call: TRBV15
d_call: TRBD1
j_call: TRBJ2-5
cdr3_aa: CATSRDQGEQYF
cdr3_nt: TGTGCCACCAGCAGAGATCAGGGGGAGCAGTACTTC

clone_size: -
v_call: TRBV5-6
d_call: TRBD2
j_call: TRBJ2-7
cdr3_aa: CASSLGGLGDEQYF
cdr3_nt: TGTGCCAGCAGCTTGGGGGGACTAGGCGACGAGCAGTACTTC

clone_size: -
v_call: TRBV5-1
d_call: -
j_call: TRBJ1-2
cdr3_aa: CASSLESADSWGNGYTF
cdr3_nt: TGCGCCAGCAGCTTGGAATCTGCTGACAGCTGGGGTAATGGCTACACCTTC

clone_size: -
v_call: TRBV28
d_call: TRBD2
j_call: TRBJ2-1
cdr3_aa: CASSLGGSKNEQFF
cdr3_nt: TGTGCCAGCAGTTTAGGCGGGAGTAAAAATGAGCAGTTCTTC

clone_size: -
v_call: TRBV18
d_call: -
j_call: TRBJ1-1
cdr3_aa: CASGPGLTSMNTEAFF
cdr3_nt: TGTGCCAGCGGGCCGGGACTTACGTCCATGAACACTGAAGCTTTCTTT

clone_size: -
v_call: TRBV10-1
d_call: TRBD1
j_call: TRBJ2-3
cdr3_aa: CASSGQASTDTQYF
cdr3_nt: TGCGCCAGCAGCGGACAGGCCAGCACAGATACGCAGTATTTT

clone_size: -
v_call: TRBV18
d_call: TRBD1
j_call: TRBJ1-3
cdr3_aa: CASSPSQGAAGSTIYF
cdr3_nt: TGTGCCAGCTCACCATCCCAGGGGGCGGCTGGAAGCACCATATATTTT

clone_size: -
v_call: TRBV19
d_call: TRBD1
j_call: TRBJ2-2
cdr3_aa: CASSITGVNTGELFF
cdr3_nt: TGTGCCAGTAGTATCACAGGGGTGAACACCGGGGAGCTGTTTTTT

clone_size: -
v_call: TRBV5-1
d_call: TRBD2
j_call: TRBJ2-7
cdr3_aa: CASSAATSGRYEQYF
cdr3_nt: TGCGCCAGCAGCGCGGCCACTAGCGGGAGATACGAGCAGTACTTC

clone_size: -
v_call: TRBV7-9
d_call: TRBD2
j_call: TRBJ2-1
cdr3_aa: CASSNPGTSGRQDNEQFF
cdr3_nt: TGTGCCAGCAGCAATCCCGGGACTAGCGGGAGGCAGGACAATGAGCAGTTCTTC